The subject of this entry is one TCR beta chain. The entry originates in a study of blood T cell repertoires in COVID-19. The table came from immunoSEQ multiplex PCR; TCRdb's copy has only in-frame clones and leaves some out. The data contain more than 250,000 clones, roughly 80% of them singletons. The cohort comprised adults aged about 18 to 100 years residing in approximately 25 US areas. No more than 2 weeks before study entry, exposed participants had met a case of COVID-19. This CDR3 region has 13 residues. The V and J ends lost 0 bases and 7 bases respectively, with 9 bases between them. CDR1 and CDR2 from the germline V gene are SGHDN and FVKESK.

This receptor was identified in a man aged 35 to 55 who had been exposed to COVID-19. Sample: PBMCs or T cells enriched from blood (not recorded which). The rearrangement links TRBV14 to TRBJ1-2, with unresolved D. In DNA, the CDR3 is TGTGCCAGCAGCCAAGATCAGTACCGTGGCTACACCTTC. Protein: CASSQDQYRGYTF.